This TCR beta chain is from a study of cytomegalovirus exposure and HLA in healthy donors. Study-wide findings and caveats: Across donors, most TCRs were seen rarely, yet some public ones were widespread.

Concerning this clone itself: The antigen is undetermined.

The study ran its PCR with 60 Vbeta and 13 Jbeta primers. Assay used: immunoSEQ multiplex PCR; TCRdb lists only in-frame clones, some missing. The profile shows about 150,000 clones, approximately 82% of them singletons. V trimming: 0 bases; J trimming: 1 base; junction bases outside the gene matches: 1. CDR1 and CDR2 from the germline V gene are SGHTA and FQGNSA. CDR3 length: 15 residues. The V and J genes are TRBV7-2 and TRBJ2-3; 7 nucleotides agree with TRBD2. This clonotype originated in a woman aged 45-60 years in good health and CMV-seropositive. Sequenced material: PBMCs. In DNA form, the CDR3 reads TGTGCCAGCAGCTTAGCCAGCGGGGGCACAGATACGCAGTATTTT. This codes for CASSLASGGTDTQYF.